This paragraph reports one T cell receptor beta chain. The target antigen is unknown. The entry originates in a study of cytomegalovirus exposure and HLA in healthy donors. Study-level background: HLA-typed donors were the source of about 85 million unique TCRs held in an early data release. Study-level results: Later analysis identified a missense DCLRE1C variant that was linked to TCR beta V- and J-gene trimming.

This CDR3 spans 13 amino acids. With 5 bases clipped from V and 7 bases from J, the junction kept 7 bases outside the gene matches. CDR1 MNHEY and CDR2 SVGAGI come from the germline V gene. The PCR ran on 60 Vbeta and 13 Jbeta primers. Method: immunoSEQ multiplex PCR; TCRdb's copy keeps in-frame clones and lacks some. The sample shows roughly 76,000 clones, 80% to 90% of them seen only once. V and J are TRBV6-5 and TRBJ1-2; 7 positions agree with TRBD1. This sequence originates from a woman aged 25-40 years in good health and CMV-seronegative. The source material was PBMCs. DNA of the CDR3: TGTGCCAGCAGTGACGTAGGGGGCATTGGCTACACCTTC. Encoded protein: CASSDVGGIGYTF.